This TCR beta chain was recorded in a study of shared clonotypes between healthy human individuals. Broader study findings: Sampling covered nothing but blood. Tissue TCR repertoires likely differ from those found in blood.

Deep-level settings were used for running the assay. TCRdb's table, derived via immunoSEQ multiplex PCR, lists solely in-frame clones and lacks some. Of some 630,000 clones in the sample, roughly 96% were seen once. This clone was detected only a few times. Its antigen is undetermined. The naive CD8 subset, CD45RO-negative cells positively selected for CCR7, excluded terminally differentiated effector memory CD45RA+ cells. The sequencing input was naive CD8+ T cells sorted from blood. The receptor's source is a young woman in good health.

CDR3 loop: CASSEGAGYEQYF. The CDR3 DNA sequence: TGCGCCAGCAGTGAGGGGGCTGGCTACGAGCAGTACTTC. The V gene is TRBV10-1, the J gene TRBJ2-7; maybe TRBD1 (5 bases). There are 13 residues in the CDR3. V shed 2 bases and J shed 3 bases, with 8 bases lying between them. CDR1 WNHNN and CDR2 SYGVQD come from the germline V gene (reference sequence).